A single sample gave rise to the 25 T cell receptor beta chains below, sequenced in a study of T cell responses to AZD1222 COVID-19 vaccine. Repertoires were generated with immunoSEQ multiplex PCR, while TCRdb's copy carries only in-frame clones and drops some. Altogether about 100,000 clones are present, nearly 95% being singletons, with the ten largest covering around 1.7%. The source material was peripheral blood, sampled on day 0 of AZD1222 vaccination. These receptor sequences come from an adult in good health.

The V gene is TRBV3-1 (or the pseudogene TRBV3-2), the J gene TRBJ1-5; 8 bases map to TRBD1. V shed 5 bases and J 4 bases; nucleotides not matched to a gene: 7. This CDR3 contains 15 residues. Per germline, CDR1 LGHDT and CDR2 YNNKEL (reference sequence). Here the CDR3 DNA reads TGTGCCAGCAGCGGCGGGACAGGTGTAAATCAGCCCCAGCATTTT. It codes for CASSGGTGVNQPQHF.

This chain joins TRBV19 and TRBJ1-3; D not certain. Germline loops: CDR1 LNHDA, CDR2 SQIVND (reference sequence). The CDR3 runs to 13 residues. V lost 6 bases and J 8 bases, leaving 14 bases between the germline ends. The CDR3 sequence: CASRRGGRDTIYF. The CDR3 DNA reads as TGTGCCAGTAGAAGAGGCGGCCGCGACACCATATATTTT.

The CDR3 coding sequence is TGTGCCAGCAGCTTTTGGCGGTTGAACACCGGGGAGCTGTTTTTT. Encoded protein: CASSFWRLNTGELFF. The V call is TRBV5-4, the J call TRBJ2-2; D unresolved. CDR1 SGHNT and CDR2 YYREEE come from the germline V gene (reference sequence). The CDR3 contains 15 residues. Deletions cut 2 bases from V and 1 base from J, with 9 bases between.

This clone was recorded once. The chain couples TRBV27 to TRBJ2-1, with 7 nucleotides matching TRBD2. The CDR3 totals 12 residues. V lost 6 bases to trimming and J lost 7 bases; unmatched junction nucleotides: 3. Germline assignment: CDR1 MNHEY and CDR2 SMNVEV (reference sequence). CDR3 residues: CASRLAQNEQFF. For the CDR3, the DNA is TGTGCCAGCAGACTAGCGCAGAATGAGCAGTTCTTC.

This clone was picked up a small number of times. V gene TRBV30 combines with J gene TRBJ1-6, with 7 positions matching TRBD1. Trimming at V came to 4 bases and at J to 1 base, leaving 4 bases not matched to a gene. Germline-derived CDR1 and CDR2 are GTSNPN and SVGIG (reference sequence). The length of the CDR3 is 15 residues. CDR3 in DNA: TGTGCCTGGAACAGGGGTGAATCCTATAATTCACCCCTCCACTTT. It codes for CAWNRGESYNSPLHF.

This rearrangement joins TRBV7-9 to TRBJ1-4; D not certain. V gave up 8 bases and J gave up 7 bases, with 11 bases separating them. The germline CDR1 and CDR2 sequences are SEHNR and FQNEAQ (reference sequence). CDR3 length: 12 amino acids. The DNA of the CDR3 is TGTGCCAGCTTAGGGCAGAGTGAAAAACTGTTTTTT. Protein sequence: CASLGQSEKLFF. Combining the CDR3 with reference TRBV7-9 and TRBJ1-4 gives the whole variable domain DTGVSQNPRHKITKRGQNVTFRCDPISEHNRLYWYRQTLGQGPEFLTYFQNEAQLEKSRLLSDRFSAERPKGSFSTLEIQRTEQGDSAMYLCASLGQSEKLFFGSGTQLSVL.

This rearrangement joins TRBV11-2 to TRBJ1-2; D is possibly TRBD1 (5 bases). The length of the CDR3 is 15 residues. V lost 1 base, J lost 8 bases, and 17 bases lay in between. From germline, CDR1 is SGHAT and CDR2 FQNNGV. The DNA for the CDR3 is TGTGCCAGCAGCTTAGTGGCGGGGGGGTGGAGCGGCTACACCTTC. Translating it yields CASSLVAGGWSGYTF.

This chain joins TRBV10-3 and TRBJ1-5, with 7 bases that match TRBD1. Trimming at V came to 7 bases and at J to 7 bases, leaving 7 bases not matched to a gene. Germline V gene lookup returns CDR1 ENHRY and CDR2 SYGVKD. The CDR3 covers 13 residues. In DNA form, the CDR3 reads TGTGCCATCAAGGGGGCACAGCAACAGCCCCAGCATTTT. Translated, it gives CAIKGAQQQPQHF.

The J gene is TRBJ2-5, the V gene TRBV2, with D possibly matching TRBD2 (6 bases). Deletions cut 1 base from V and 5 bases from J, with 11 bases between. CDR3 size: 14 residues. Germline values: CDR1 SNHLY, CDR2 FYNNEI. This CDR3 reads CASSEGRALETQYF. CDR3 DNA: TGTGCCAGCAGTGAAGGGAGGGCCCTCGAGACCCAGTACTTC.

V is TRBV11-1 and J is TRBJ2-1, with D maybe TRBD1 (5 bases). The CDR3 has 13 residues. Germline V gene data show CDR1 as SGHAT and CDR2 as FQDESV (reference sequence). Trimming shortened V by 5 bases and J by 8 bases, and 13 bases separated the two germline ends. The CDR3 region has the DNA TGTGCCAGCAGCCCCGGCAGGGCCGATGAGCAGTTCTTC. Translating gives CASSPGRADEQFF.

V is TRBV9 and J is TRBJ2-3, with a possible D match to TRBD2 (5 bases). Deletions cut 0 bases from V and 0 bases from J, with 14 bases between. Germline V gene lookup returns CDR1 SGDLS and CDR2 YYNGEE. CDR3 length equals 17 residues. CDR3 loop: CASSVGGRGLSTDTQYF. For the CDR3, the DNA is TGTGCCAGCAGCGTAGGAGGGCGCGGATTAAGCACAGATACGCAGTATTTT. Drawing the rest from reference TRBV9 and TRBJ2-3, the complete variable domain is DSGVTQTPKHLITATGQRVTLRCSPRSGDLSVYWYQQSLDQGLQFLIQYYNGEERAKGNILERFSAQQFPDLHSELNLSSLELGDSALYFCASSVGGRGLSTDTQYFGPGTRLTVL.

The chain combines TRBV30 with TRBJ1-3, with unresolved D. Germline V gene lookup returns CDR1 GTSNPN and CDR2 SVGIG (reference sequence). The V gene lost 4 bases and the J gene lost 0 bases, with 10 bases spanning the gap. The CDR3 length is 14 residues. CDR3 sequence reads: CAWTLLFSGNTIYF. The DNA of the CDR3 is TGTGCCTGGACGTTGCTCTTCTCTGGAAACACCATATATTTT.

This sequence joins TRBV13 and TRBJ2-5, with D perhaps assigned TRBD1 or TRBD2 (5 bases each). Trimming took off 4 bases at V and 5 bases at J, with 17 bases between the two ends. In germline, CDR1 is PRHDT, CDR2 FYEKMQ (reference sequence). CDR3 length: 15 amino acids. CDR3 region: CASSSRGQGRETQYF. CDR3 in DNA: TGTGCCAGCAGCTCTAGGGGCCAGGGACGGGAGACCCAGTACTTC.

CDR3 amino acids: CASSPGVPRSNQPQHF. For the CDR3, the DNA is TGTGCCAGCTCACCTGGGGTTCCAAGGAGCAATCAGCCCCAGCATTTT. This sequence joins TRBV18 and TRBJ1-5, with no clear D. Trimming pared 3 bases from V and 1 base from J, leaving 13 bases between. CDR1 KGHSH and CDR2 LQKENI come from the germline V gene. This CDR3 has 16 amino acids.

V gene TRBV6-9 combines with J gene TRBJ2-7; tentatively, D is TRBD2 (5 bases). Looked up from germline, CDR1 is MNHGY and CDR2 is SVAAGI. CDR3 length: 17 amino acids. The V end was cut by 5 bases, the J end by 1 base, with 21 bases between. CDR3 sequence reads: CASSPPLSGWKSYEQYF. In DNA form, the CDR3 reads TGTGCCAGCAGTCCTCCTCTGTCGGGGTGGAAATCCTACGAGCAGTACTTC.

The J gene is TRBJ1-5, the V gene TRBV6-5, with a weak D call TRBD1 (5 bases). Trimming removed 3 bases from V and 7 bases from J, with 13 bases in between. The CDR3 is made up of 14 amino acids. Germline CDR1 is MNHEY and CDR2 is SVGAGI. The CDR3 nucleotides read TGTGCCAGCAGTTATGGCGGCCGGGGGCAGCCCCAGCATTTT. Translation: CASSYGGRGQPQHF.

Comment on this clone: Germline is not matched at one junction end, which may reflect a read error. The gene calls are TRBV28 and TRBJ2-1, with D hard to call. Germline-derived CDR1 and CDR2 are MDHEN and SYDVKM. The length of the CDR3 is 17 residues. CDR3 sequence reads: CASSAPLTLYSYNERFF. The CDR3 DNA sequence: TGTGCCAGCAGCGCCCCCTTGACTCTATACTCCTACAATGAGCGGTTCTTC.

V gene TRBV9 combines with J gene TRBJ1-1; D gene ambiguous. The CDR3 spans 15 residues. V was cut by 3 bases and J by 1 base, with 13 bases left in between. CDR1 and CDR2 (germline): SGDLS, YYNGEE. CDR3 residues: CASSAQDGANTEAFF. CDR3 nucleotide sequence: TGTGCCAGCAGCGCTCAAGACGGAGCGAACACTGAAGCTTTCTTT. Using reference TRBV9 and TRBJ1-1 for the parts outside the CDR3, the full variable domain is DSGVTQTPKHLITATGQRVTLRCSPRSGDLSVYWYQQSLDQGLQFLIQYYNGEERAKGNILERFSAQQFPDLHSELNLSSLELGDSALYFCASSAQDGANTEAFFGQGTRLTVV.

CDR3 sequence reads: CASSLGQGVQETQYF. CDR3 bases: TGTGCCAGCAGCTTAGGACAGGGCGTCCAAGAGACCCAGTACTTC. This chain joins TRBV7-8 and TRBJ2-5; 7 bases line up with TRBD1. V was clipped by 1 base and J by 1 base; unmatched bases: 3. Germline assignment: CDR1 SGHVS and CDR2 FQNEAQ. The CDR3 runs to 15 residues.

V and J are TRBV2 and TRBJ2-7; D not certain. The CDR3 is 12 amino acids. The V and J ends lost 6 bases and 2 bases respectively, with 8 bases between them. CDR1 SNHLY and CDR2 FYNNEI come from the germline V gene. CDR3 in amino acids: CASSYDTYEQYF. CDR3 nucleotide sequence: TGTGCCAGCAGCTACGATACCTACGAGCAGTACTTC.

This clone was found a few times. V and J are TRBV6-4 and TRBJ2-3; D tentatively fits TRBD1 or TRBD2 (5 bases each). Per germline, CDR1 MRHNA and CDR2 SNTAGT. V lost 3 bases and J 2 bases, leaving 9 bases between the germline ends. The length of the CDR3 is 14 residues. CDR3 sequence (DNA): TGTGCCAGCAGTGAAACGGGACCCACAGATACGCAGTATTTT. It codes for CASSETGPTDTQYF.

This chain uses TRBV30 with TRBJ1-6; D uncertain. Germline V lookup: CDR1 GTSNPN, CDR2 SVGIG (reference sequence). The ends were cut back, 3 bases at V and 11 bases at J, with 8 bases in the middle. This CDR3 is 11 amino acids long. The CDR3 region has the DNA TGTGCCTGGAGAGAATATGCACCCCTCCACTTT. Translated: CAWREYAPLHF.

The CDR3 protein is CASSWGQGNYGYTF. In DNA form, the CDR3 reads TGTGCCAGCAGTTGGGGACAGGGGAACTATGGCTACACCTTC. The genes are TRBV28 and TRBJ1-2; 10 bases line up with TRBD1. The CDR3 spans 14 residues. Germline V gene sequence: CDR1 MDHEN, CDR2 SYDVKM. Unmatched junction bases numbered 1, after V lost 4 bases and J lost 2 bases.

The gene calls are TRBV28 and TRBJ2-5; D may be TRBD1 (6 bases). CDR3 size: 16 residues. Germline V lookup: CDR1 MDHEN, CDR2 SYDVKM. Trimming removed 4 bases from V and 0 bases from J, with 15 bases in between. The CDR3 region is CASSSGAGKYQETQYF. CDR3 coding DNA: TGTGCCAGCAGTTCAGGGGCTGGGAAGTACCAAGAGACCCAGTACTTC.

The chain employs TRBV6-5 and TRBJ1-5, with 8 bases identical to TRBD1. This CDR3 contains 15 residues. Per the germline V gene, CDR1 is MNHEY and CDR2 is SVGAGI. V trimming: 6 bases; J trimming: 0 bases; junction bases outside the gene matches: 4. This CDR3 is CASRLTGDSNQPQHF. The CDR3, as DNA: TGTGCCAGCAGGTTGACAGGGGATAGCAATCAGCCCCAGCATTTT.